Below are 29 T cell receptor beta chains sequenced from a single sample in a study of T-cell memory formation after mild COVID-19. TCRdb used MiXCR to reprocess the 5' RACE reads, holding one entry per CDR3 protein. The sample has hundreds of thousands of distinct CDR3 sequences, 20% seen once; the top ten hold 7.5% to 9.5%. Sequences were obtained from PBMCs or a T cell subset sorted from them (not recorded which). The receptors come from an adult woman who had mild COVID-19 (a few samples of this study predate the infection). Cell type and time point are not known.

The V and J genes are TRBV30 and TRBJ1-1; D remains unclear. The germline CDR1 and CDR2 sequences are GTSNPN and SVGIG (reference sequence). This CDR3 is 13 amino acids long. Deletions cut 3 bases from V and 1 base from J, with 9 bases between. CDR3 sequence reads: CAWREDWNTEAFF. CDR3 nucleotide sequence: TGTGCCTGGAGGGAGGACTGGAACACTGAAGCTTTCTTT.

This clonotype was seen at least ten times. This chain joins TRBV4-2 and TRBJ2-5; tentatively, D is TRBD2 (5 bases). This CDR3 is built from 14 residues. The germline V gene encodes CDR1 LGHNA and CDR2 YNFKEQ. V gave up 0 bases and J gave up 7 bases, with 12 bases separating them. CDR3 sequence reads: CASSQEWLEGTQYF. The CDR3 coding sequence is TGTGCCAGCAGCCAAGAGTGGCTCGAGGGGACCCAGTACTTC.

Only a few counts were recorded for this clonotype. V is TRBV20-1 and J is TRBJ1-2; 8 bases match TRBD1. This CDR3 spans 11 amino acids. The junction had 7 bases not matched to a gene; V was cut back by 8 bases and J by 8 bases. The germline V gene has CDR1 DFQATT and CDR2 SNEGSKA (reference sequence). As DNA, the CDR3 is TGCAGTACGGACAGGGCGTTAGGCTACACCTTC. Translation gives CSTDRALGYTF.

This clonotype was picked up many times. V usage is TRBV5-1 and J usage is TRBJ1-1; 8 nucleotides match TRBD1. There are 14 residues in the CDR3. Germline trimming cut 4 bases from V and 4 bases from J; bases unmatched to any gene: 6. Germline-derived CDR1 and CDR2 are SGHRS and YFSETQ. CDR3 in DNA: TGCGCCAGCAGCGGTGGGACAGGAGCCACTGAAGCTTTCTTT. Translating it yields CASSGGTGATEAFF.

This rearrangement joins TRBV6-1 to TRBJ2-3; 10 bases map to TRBD1. The CDR3 sequence is 17 residues long. Looked up from germline, CDR1 is MNHNS and CDR2 is SASEGT. V dropped 10 bases and J dropped 5; count of bases not matched to a gene: 18. The CDR3 coding sequence is TGTGCCATCCTACCCACCCCCGGGACAGGGGAACAAGATACGCAGTATTTT. Translating gives CAILPTPGTGEQDTQYF.

In its sample, this clonotype was seen a few times. V and J are TRBV7-9 and TRBJ1-1; maybe TRBD1 (5 bases). Germline values: CDR1 SEHNR, CDR2 FQNEAQ (reference sequence). V was trimmed by 5 bases and J by 1 base, leaving 14 bases between them. The CDR3 contains 15 residues. The CDR3 spells CASSPARGWNTEAFF. The DNA for the CDR3 is TGTGCCAGCAGCCCTGCGAGGGGCTGGAACACTGAAGCTTTCTTT. The full variable domain, rest sourced from reference TRBV7-9 and TRBJ1-1, is DTGVSQNPRHKITKRGQNVTFRCDPISEHNRLYWYRQTLGQGPEFLTYFQNEAQLEKSRLLSDRFSAERPKGSFSTLEIQRTEQGDSAMYLCASSPARGWNTEAFFGQGTRLTVV.

This clonotype appeared a few times. This chain uses TRBV20-1 with TRBJ2-1; no reliable D call. The ends were cut back, 3 bases at V and 10 bases at J, with 10 bases in the middle. This CDR3 region has 11 residues. Germline CDR1 and CDR2: DFQATT and SNEGSKA (reference sequence). The CDR3 reads CSASSPGEQFF. CDR3 nucleotide sequence: TGCAGTGCTAGTTCGCCCGGAGAGCAGTTCTTC.

This chain joins TRBV14 and TRBJ2-7; D not resolved. This CDR3 region has 11 residues. The V end was cut by 4 bases, the J end by 6 bases, with 7 bases between. CDR1 and CDR2 (germline): SGHDN, FVKESK. This CDR3 is CASSPWSEQYF. For the CDR3, the DNA is TGTGCCAGCAGCCCGTGGAGCGAGCAGTACTTC.

The chain links TRBV27 to TRBJ2-4, with D perhaps given as TRBD1 or TRBD2 (5 bases each). V lost 6 bases and J 8 bases, leaving 14 bases between the germline ends. This CDR3 is 13 amino acids long. CDR1 is MNHEY and CDR2 is SMNVEV in the germline V gene (reference sequence). CDR3 in DNA: TGTGCCAGCAGGCTTCCAGGGAGTGACATTCAGTACTTC. This codes for CASRLPGSDIQYF.

This chain joins TRBV18 and TRBJ2-2; D uncertain. From germline, CDR1 is KGHSH and CDR2 LQKENI. This CDR3 is built from 16 residues. The V gene lost 3 bases and the J gene lost 4 bases, with 15 bases spanning the gap. This CDR3 reads CASSPWERATTGELFF. DNA for the CDR3: TGTGCCAGCTCACCCTGGGAAAGGGCGACCACCGGGGAGCTGTTTTTT.

This clonotype occurred a few times. V is TRBV6-5 and J is TRBJ1-1; 8 nucleotides agree with TRBD1. Germline V gene sequence: CDR1 MNHEY, CDR2 SVGAGI. This CDR3 spans 16 amino acids. J gave up 5 bases and V 0 bases, and 8 bases lay outside the gene matches. In nucleotides, the CDR3 is TGTGCCAGCAGTTACTCGAGACAGGGGCCTGTTACTGAAGCTTTCTTT. Encoded protein: CASSYSRQGPVTEAFF.

The chain employs TRBV12-3 or TRBV12-4 and TRBJ2-2; 10 positions match TRBD1. The CDR3 runs to 14 residues. The J segment lost 6 bases and the V segment lost 6 bases, leaving 4 bases of the junction unmatched. For the CDR3, the DNA is TGTGCCAGCAGGAGACAGGGGGCCCCCGGGGAGCTGTTTTTT. Translating gives CASRRQGAPGELFF.

This clonotype was counted between two and nine times. The chain recombines TRBV7-3 with TRBJ2-1; 14 nucleotides line up with TRBD2. V lost 4 bases, J lost 8 bases, and 7 bases stayed unmatched. CDR1 and CDR2 from the germline V gene are SGHTA and FQGTGA. The CDR3 length is 16 residues. The CDR3 nucleotides read TGTGCCAGCAGCTCGATGACTAGCGGGGGGGCTGATGAGCAGTTCTTC. Amino acids: CASSSMTSGGADEQFF.

This chain connects TRBV7-2 to TRBJ2-2; 8 nucleotides line up with TRBD2. J was trimmed by 0 bases and V by 5 bases; bases with no gene match: 5. The CDR3 runs to 16 residues. Germline V gives CDR1 SGHTA, CDR2 FQGNSA. CDR3 bases: TGTGCCAGCAGCCGGGGGGGGCGAGCGAACACCGGGGAGCTGTTTTTT. It specifies CASSRGGRANTGELFF.

This clonotype came up many times. This chain's CDR3 is CASTNDLGEQFF. CDR3 nucleotides: TGTGCCAGCACCAATGACTTGGGTGAGCAGTTCTTC. The chain links TRBV12-3 or TRBV12-4 to TRBJ2-1, with unresolved D. CDR3 length equals 12 residues. The V and J ends lost 7 bases and 9 bases respectively, with 13 bases between them.

V usage is TRBV7-6 and J usage is TRBJ2-7; D call uncertain. The CDR3 has 17 residues. The V gene's germline CDR1 is SGHVS and CDR2 FNYEAQ. Trimming took 5 bases from V and 0 from J, leaving 20 bases between them. CDR3 in DNA: TGTGCCAGCAGCGATAAACGAAAGGGTCGCACCTCCTACGAGCAGTACTTC. Protein product: CASSDKRKGRTSYEQYF.

This clonotype has only a few counts. The chain recombines TRBV12-3 or TRBV12-4 with TRBJ1-5; the D gene is possibly TRBD1 (6 bases). V was clipped by 6 bases and J by 1 base, with 10 bases between them. The CDR3 totals 14 residues. The CDR3 nucleotides are TGTGCCAGCAGAGTAACAGGGAGCAATCAGCCCCAGCATTTT. This sequence encodes CASRVTGSNQPQHF.

The chain has TRBV7-9 and TRBJ2-5; 12 bases align to TRBD1. The CDR3 consists of 17 residues. Trimming removed 5 bases from V and 4 bases from J; junction bases left unmatched: 11. Germline assignment: CDR1 SEHNR and CDR2 FQNEAQ (reference sequence). The CDR3 bases are TGTGCCAGCAGCACGGGACAGGGGGCGCGGGACCGAGAGACCCAGTACTTC. Translated: CASSTGQGARDRETQYF.

This clonotype turned up a few times. The gene calls are TRBV5-1 and TRBJ2-3; 8 bases fit TRBD2. The germline V gene has CDR1 SGHRS and CDR2 YFSETQ. The CDR3 extends over 18 amino acids. The trim removed 2 bases at V and 1 base at J, leaving 12 bases unmatched. The CDR3 reads CASSFPLTVRGGTDTQYF. CDR3 nucleotides: TGCGCCAGCAGCTTCCCCCTAACAGTGCGGGGGGGCACAGATACGCAGTATTTT.

This clonotype has more than one count but fewer than ten. The rearrangement joins TRBV4-2 to TRBJ2-7; D call uncertain. Germline CDR1 and CDR2: LGHNA and YNFKEQ. Trimming cost V 0 bases and J 0 bases, with 9 bases left between them. The CDR3 contains 15 residues. CDR3: CASSQETFGSYEQYF. The CDR3 DNA follows: TGTGCCAGCAGCCAAGAGACTTTCGGCTCCTACGAGCAGTACTTC.

V is TRBV7-3 and J is TRBJ1-1; 11 positions agree with TRBD1. Per germline, CDR1 SGHTA and CDR2 FQGTGA. This CDR3 is 17 amino acids long. V lost 5 bases to trimming and J lost 3 bases; unmatched junction nucleotides: 11. CDR3 amino acids: CASSPTRTGGGDTEAFF. In DNA form, the CDR3 reads TGTGCCAGCAGCCCCACTCGGACAGGGGGCGGGGACACTGAAGCTTTCTTT.

This clonotype was observed a handful of times. V gene TRBV5-8 combines with J gene TRBJ2-5, with a tentative D call TRBD2 (5 bases). The CDR3 runs to 17 residues. The V and J ends lost 4 bases and 2 bases respectively, with 21 bases between them. CDR1 SGHTS and CDR2 YDEGEE come from the germline V gene. CDR3 loop: CASSPPPDVAGQETQYF. In DNA form, the CDR3 reads TGTGCCAGCAGCCCACCGCCGGATGTGGCGGGTCAAGAGACCCAGTACTTC.

V is TRBV10-3 and J is TRBJ1-5; D uncertain. CDR1 and CDR2 (germline): ENHRY, SYGVKD. The CDR3 runs 14 residues. The V end lost 0 bases, the J end lost 7 bases, and 10 bases lay between the germline ends. The CDR3 DNA reads as TGTGCCATCAGTGAGTCGGGAAGCACCCAGCCCCAGCATTTT. This codes for CAISESGSTQPQHF.

This clonotype was seen more than once but under ten times. The chain has TRBV2 and TRBJ2-7; D may be TRBD2 (6 bases). The CDR3 is 15 residues long. Germline CDR1 is SNHLY and CDR2 is FYNNEI. Trimming removed 2 bases from V and 0 bases from J, with 11 bases in between. The CDR3: CASSEWGVSSYEQYF. The CDR3 DNA reads TGTGCCAGCAGTGAATGGGGGGTAAGCTCCTACGAGCAGTACTTC.

This clonotype was observed many times. The chain combines TRBV30 with TRBJ1-5, with a tentative D call TRBD1 (6 bases). Germline values: CDR1 GTSNPN, CDR2 SVGIG (reference sequence). The CDR3 contains 13 residues. V gave up 5 bases and J gave up 6 bases, with 14 bases separating them. This CDR3 is CAWEEQGGQPQHF. In nucleotides, the CDR3 is TGTGCCTGGGAGGAACAAGGGGGTCAGCCCCAGCATTTT.

The rearrangement links TRBV20-1 to TRBJ1-6; D possibly corresponds to TRBD1 (5 bases). This CDR3 contains 16 residues. Germline CDR1 DFQATT, CDR2 SNEGSKA (reference sequence). Trimming removed 6 bases at V and 7 bases at J, with 22 bases between. The DNA for the CDR3 is TGCAGTGCCCACCTTGTCGGCCAGGGTCGGAATTCACCCCTCCACTTT. This gives the protein CSAHLVGQGRNSPLHF.

The chain combines TRBV5-5 with TRBJ2-7, with D unresolved. This CDR3 is 11 amino acids long. V dropped 3 bases and J dropped 8 bases, with 9 bases sitting between them. The V gene's germline CDR1 is SGHKS and CDR2 YYEKEE (reference sequence). The CDR3 region has the DNA TGTGCCAGCAGCTCACAGCGACAGCAGTACTTC. Its translation: CASSSQRQQYF.

This clonotype was detected only a few times. The J gene is TRBJ1-1, the V gene TRBV7-2; D remains ambiguous. The V end was cut by 11 bases, the J end by 0 bases, with 13 bases between. This CDR3 is 13 amino acids long. Germline V CDR1 and CDR2: SGHTA, FQGNSA. CDR3 in DNA: TGTGCCGTCCGTGGCACTTTGAACACTGAAGCTTTCTTT. Translation: CAVRGTLNTEAFF.

This rearrangement joins TRBV15 to TRBJ1-2; D is undetermined. The germline V gene has CDR1 LNHNV and CDR2 YYDKDF (reference sequence). Trimming stripped 1 base from V and 4 bases from J, with 13 bases between. The CDR3 has 15 residues. CDR3 residues: CATSRVSGAFYGYTF. The DNA for the CDR3 is TGTGCCACCAGCAGAGTCTCGGGTGCCTTCTATGGCTACACCTTC.